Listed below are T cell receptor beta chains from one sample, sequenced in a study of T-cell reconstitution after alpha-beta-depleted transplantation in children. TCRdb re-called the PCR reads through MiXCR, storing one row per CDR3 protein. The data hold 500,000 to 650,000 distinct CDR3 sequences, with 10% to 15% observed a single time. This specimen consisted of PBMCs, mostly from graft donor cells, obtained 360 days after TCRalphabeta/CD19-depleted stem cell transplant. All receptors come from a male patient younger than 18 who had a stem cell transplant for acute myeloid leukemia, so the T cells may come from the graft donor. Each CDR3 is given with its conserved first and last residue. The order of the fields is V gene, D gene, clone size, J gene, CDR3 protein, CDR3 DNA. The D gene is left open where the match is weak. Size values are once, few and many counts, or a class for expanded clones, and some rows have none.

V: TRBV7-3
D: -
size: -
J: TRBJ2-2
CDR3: CASSYSGPPGTGELFF
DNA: TGTGCCAGCAGCTACTCTGGGCCCCCGGGAACCGGGGAGCTGTTTTTT

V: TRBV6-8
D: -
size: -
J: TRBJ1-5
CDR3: CASTGQKNQPQHF
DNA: TGTGCCAGCACCGGACAGAAGAATCAGCCCCAGCATTTT

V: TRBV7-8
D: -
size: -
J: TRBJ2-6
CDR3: CASNSFSGANVLTF
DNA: TGTGCCAGCAACTCCTTCTCTGGGGCCAACGTCCTGACTTTC

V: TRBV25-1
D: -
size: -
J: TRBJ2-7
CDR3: CASSPPGRKIYEQYF
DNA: TGTGCCAGCAGTCCCCCGGGACGGAAGATATACGAGCAGTACTTC

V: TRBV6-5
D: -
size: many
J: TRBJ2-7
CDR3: CASKLELGVERQYF
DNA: TGTGCCAGCAAGCTTGAATTGGGGGTGGAAAGGCAGTACTTC

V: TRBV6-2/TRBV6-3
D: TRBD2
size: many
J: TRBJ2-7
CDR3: CASSYGGGRPPLYEQYF
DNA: TGTGCCAGCAGTTACGGGGGGGGTCGTCCCCCACTTTACGAGCAGTACTTC

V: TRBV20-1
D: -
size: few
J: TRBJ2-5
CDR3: CSARWGLYQETQYF
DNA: TGCAGTGCTAGATGGGGGCTTTACCAAGAGACCCAGTACTTC

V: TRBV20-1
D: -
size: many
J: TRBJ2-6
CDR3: CSALRPESGANVLTF
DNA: TGCAGTGCTCTTAGACCGGAATCTGGGGCCAACGTCCTGACTTTC

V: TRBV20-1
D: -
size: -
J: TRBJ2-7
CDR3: CSAIRDSSYEQYF
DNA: TGCAGTGCCATACGGGACTCTTCCTACGAGCAGTACTTC

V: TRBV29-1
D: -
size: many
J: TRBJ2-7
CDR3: CSVEDPSMQVGQYEQYF
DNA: TGCAGCGTTGAAGATCCATCGATGCAAGTAGGCCAATACGAGCAGTACTTC

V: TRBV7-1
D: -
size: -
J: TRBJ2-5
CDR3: CAISPGGGATQYF
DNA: TGTGCCATCAGCCCCGGAGGCGGTGCGACCCAGTACTTC

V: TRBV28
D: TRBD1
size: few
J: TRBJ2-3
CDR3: CASRGARPGQGAFYTQYF
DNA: TGTGCCAGCAGAGGCGCACGGCCGGGACAGGGGGCATTTTATACGCAGTATTTT

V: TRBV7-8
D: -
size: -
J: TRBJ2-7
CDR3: CASSLVDHSSYEQYF
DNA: TGTGCCAGCAGCTTAGTTGACCACAGCTCCTACGAGCAGTACTTC

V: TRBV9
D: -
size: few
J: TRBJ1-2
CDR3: CASSVVRTANYGYTF
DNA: TGTGCCAGCAGCGTAGTACGGACAGCTAACTATGGCTACACCTTC

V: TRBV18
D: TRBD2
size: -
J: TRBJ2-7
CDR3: CASSPRPGTSGYEQYF
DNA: TGTGCCAGCTCACCACGGCCCGGGACTAGCGGCTACGAGCAGTACTTC

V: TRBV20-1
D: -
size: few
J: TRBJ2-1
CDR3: CSAPQEPLEYNEQFF
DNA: TGCAGTGCTCCCCAAGAGCCACTAGAATACAATGAGCAGTTCTTC

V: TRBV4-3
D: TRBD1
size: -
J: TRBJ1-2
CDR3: CASSQTGGSYGYTF
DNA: TGCGCCAGCAGCCAGACAGGGGGTTCCTATGGCTACACCTTC

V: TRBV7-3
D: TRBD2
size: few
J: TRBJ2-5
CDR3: CASSLGVSGIGETQYF
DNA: TGTGCCAGCAGCCTAGGTGTTAGCGGGATTGGGGAGACCCAGTACTTC

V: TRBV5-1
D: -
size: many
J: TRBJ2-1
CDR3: CASSLEVGSYNEQFF
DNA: TGCGCCAGCAGCTTGGAGGTCGGAAGCTACAATGAGCAGTTCTTC

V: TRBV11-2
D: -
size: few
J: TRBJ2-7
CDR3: CASSLGRQRIYEQYF
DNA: TGTGCCAGCAGCTTAGGACGTCAAAGGATCTACGAGCAGTACTTC

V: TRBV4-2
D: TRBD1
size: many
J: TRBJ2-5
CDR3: CASSQDAGTGEETQYF
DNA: TGTGCCAGCAGCCAAGACGCCGGGACAGGGGAAGAGACCCAGTACTTC

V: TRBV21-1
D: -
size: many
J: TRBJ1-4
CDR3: CASSPRDSRQLFF
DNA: TGTGCCAGCAGCCCTCGGGACAGTCGACAACTGTTTTTT

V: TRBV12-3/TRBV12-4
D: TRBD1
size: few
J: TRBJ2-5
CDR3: CASSFTGTGEGETQYF
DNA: TGTGCCAGCAGTTTTACGGGGACAGGGGAGGGGGAGACCCAGTACTTC

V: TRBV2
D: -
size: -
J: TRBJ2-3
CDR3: CTSNGRIDTDTQYF
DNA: TGTACCAGCAATGGGAGGATCGACACAGATACGCAGTATTTT

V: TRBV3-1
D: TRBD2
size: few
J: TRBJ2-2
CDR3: CASSPWTSRTGELFF
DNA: TGTGCCAGCAGCCCGTGGACTAGCAGGACCGGGGAGCTGTTTTTT

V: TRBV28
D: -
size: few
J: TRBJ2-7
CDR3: CASSLEQGMSYEQYF
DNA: TGTGCCAGCAGTTTAGAGCAGGGGATGAGCTACGAGCAGTACTTC

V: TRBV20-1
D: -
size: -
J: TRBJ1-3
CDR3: CSARAGDPGNTIYF
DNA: TGCAGTGCTAGAGCGGGGGATCCCGGAAACACCATATATTTT

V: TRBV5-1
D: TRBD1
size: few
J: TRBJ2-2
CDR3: CASSSLPGGSNTGELFF
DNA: TGCGCCAGCAGCTCGTTACCAGGGGGATCCAACACCGGGGAGCTGTTTTTT

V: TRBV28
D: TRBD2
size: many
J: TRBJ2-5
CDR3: CASSLTSGTLQTQYF
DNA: TGTGCCAGCAGTTTAACTAGCGGAACTCTGCAGACCCAGTACTTC

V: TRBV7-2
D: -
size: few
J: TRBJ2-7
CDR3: CASSLAAGQVYEQYF
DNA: TGTGCCAGCAGCTTAGCAGCGGGACAGGTATACGAGCAGTACTTC

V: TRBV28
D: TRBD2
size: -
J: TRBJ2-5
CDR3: CASSFYLPFLAGDGETQYF
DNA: TGTGCCAGCAGTTTCTATTTACCATTTCTAGCGGGAGATGGAGAGACCCAGTACTTC

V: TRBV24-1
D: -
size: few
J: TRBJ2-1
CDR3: CATSGETEQFF
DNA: TGTGCCACCAGTGGGGAAACTGAGCAGTTCTTC

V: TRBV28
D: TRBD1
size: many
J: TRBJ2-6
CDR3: CASSHGTALSGANVLTF
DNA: TGTGCCAGCAGTCACGGGACAGCTCTCTCTGGGGCCAACGTCCTGACTTTC

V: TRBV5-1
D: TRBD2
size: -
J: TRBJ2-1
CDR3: CASSVQREGYNEQFF
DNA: TGCGCCAGCAGCGTCCAGCGGGAGGGGTACAATGAGCAGTTCTTC

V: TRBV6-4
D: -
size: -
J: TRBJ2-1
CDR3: CASTVELGDNEQFF
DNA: TGTGCCAGCACCGTAGAACTAGGGGACAATGAGCAGTTCTTC

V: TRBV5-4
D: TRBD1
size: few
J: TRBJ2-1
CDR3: CASSLQTGDEQFF
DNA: TGTGCCAGCAGCTTGCAAACAGGGGATGAGCAGTTCTTC

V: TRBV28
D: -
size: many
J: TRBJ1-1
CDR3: CAVARGLNTEAFF
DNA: TGTGCCGTGGCAAGAGGGCTGAACACTGAAGCTTTCTTT

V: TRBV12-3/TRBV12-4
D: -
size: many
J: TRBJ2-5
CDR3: CASSSDQETQYF
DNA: TGTGCCAGCAGCTCCGATCAGGAGACCCAGTACTTC

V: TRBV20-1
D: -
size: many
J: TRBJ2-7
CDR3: CSASPPTGTTNNEQYF
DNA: TGCAGTGCTAGTCCCCCCACCGGGACAACTAATAACGAGCAGTACTTC

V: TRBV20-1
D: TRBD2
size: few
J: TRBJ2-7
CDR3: CSATGLAGGYPDEQYF
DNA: TGCAGTGCTACCGGACTAGCGGGAGGGTATCCAGACGAGCAGTACTTC

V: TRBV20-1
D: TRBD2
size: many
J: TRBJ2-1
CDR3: CSASARLAAYNEQFF
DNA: TGCAGTGCATCGGCTAGACTAGCGGCCTACAATGAGCAGTTCTTC

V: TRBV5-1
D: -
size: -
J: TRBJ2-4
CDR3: CASSLTATVVAKNIQYF
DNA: TGCGCCAGCAGCTTAACCGCCACCGTAGTAGCCAAAAACATTCAGTACTTC

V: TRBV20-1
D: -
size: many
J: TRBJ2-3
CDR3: CSAEGFLLGFTDTQYF
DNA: TGCAGTGCAGAGGGGTTCCTTCTTGGCTTTACAGATACGCAGTATTTT